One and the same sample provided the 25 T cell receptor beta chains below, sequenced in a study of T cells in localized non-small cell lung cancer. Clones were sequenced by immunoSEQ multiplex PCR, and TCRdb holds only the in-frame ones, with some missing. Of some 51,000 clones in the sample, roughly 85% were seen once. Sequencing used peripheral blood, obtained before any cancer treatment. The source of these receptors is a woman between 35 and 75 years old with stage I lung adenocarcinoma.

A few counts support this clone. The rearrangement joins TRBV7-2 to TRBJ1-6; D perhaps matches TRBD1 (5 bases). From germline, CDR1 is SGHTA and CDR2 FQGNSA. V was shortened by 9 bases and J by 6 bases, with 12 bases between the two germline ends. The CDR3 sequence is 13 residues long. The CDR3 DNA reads TGTGCCAGTAAAGGGGCATTTAATTCACCCCTCCACTTT. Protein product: CASKGAFNSPLHF.

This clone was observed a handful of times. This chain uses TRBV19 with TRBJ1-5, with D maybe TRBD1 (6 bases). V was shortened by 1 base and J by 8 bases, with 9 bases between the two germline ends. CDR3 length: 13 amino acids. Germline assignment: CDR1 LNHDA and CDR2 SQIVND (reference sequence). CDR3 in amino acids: CASSIGTDKPQHF. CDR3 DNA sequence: TGTGCCAGTAGTATAGGGACAGATAAGCCCCAGCATTTT.

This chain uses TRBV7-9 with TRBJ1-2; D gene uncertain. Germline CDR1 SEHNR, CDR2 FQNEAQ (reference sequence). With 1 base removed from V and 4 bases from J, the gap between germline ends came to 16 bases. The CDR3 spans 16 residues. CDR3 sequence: CASSLEEFGGGYGYTF. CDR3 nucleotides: TGTGCCAGCAGCTTAGAGGAATTTGGAGGAGGCTATGGCTACACCTTC.

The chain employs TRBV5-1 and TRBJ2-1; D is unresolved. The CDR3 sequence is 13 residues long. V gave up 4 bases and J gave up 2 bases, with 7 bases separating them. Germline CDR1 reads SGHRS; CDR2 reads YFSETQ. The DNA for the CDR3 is TGCGCCAGCAGCGATGGGACCTACAATGAGCAGTTCTTC. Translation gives CASSDGTYNEQFF.

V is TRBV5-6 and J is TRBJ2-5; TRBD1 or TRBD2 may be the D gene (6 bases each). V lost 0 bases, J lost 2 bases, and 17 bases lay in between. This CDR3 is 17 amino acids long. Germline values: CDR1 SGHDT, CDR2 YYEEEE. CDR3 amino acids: CASSLVGGRGAQETQYF. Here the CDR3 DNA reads TGTGCCAGCAGCTTGGTGGGGGGCCGGGGAGCTCAAGAGACCCAGTACTTC.

CDR3 sequence (DNA): TGTGCCAGCAGTTCGCGCGACAGGCGACGCGACTATGGCTACACCTTC. Translated: CASSSRDRRRDYGYTF. The chain couples TRBV6-5 to TRBJ1-2; TRBD1 is a possible D gene (6 bases). Germline V lookup: CDR1 MNHEY, CDR2 SVGAGI. CDR3 length: 16 residues. With 4 bases removed from V and 3 bases from J, the gap between germline ends came to 18 bases.

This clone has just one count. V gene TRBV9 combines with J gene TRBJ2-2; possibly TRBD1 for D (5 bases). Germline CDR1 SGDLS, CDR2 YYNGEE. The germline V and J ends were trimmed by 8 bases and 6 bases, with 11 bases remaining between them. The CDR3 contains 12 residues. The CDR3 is CASKTDSGELFF. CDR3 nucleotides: TGTGCCAGTAAGACAGATTCCGGGGAGCTGTTTTTT.

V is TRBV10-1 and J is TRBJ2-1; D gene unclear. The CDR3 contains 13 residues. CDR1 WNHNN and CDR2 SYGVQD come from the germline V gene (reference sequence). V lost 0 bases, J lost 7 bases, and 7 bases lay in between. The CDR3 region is CASSESGANEQFF. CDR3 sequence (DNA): TGCGCCAGCAGTGAGTCGGGCGCGAATGAGCAGTTCTTC.

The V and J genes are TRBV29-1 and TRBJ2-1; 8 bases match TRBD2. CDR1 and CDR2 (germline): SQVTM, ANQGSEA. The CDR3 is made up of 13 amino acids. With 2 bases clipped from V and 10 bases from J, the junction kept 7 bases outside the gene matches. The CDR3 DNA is TGCAGCGTTGAACCCAGCGGGGGTAGAGAGCAGTTCTTC. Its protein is CSVEPSGGREQFF.

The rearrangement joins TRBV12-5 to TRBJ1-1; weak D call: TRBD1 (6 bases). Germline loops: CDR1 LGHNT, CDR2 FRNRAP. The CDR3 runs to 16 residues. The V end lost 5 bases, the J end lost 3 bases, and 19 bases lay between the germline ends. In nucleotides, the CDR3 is TGTGCTAGTGGTCCTCGAACAGGGCCGGACCACACTGAAGCTTTCTTT. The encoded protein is CASGPRTGPDHTEAFF.

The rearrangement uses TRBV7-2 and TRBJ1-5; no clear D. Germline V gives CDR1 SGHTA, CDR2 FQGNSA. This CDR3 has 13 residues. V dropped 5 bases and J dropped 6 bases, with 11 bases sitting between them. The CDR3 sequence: CASSPKGGQPQHF. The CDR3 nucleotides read TGTGCCAGCAGCCCCAAGGGAGGTCAGCCCCAGCATTTT.

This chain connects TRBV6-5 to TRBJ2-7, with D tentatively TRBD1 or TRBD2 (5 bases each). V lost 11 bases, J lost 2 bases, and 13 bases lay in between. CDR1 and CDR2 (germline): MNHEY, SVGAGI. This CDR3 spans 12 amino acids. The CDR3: CAGGDLPYEQYF. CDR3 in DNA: TGTGCCGGTGGGGACCTCCCCTACGAGCAGTACTTC.

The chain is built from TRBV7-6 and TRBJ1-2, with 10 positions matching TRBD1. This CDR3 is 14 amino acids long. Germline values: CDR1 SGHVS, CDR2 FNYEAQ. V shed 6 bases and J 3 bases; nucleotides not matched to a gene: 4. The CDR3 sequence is CASRSGTGDYGYTF. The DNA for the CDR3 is TGTGCCAGCAGGTCCGGGACAGGGGACTATGGCTACACCTTC.

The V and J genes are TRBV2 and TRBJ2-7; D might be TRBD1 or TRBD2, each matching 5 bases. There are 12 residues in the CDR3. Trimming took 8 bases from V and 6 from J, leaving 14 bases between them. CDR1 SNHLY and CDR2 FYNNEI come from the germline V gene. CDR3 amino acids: CASSVFGTEQYF. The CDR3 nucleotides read TGTGCCAGCTCGGTTTTCGGGACCGAGCAGTACTTC. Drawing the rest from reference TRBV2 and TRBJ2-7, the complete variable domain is EPEVTQTPSHQVTQMGQEVILRCVPISNHLYFYWYRQILGQKVEFLVSFYNNEISEKSEIFDDQFSVERPDGSNFTLKIRSTKLEDSAMYFCASSVFGTEQYFGPGTRLTVT.

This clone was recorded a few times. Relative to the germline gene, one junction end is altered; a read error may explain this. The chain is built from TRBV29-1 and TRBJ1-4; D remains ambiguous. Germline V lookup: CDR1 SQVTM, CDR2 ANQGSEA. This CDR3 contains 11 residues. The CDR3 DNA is TGCAGCGTTGAATTAGTTGAAAGACTGTTTTTT. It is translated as CSVELVERLFF.

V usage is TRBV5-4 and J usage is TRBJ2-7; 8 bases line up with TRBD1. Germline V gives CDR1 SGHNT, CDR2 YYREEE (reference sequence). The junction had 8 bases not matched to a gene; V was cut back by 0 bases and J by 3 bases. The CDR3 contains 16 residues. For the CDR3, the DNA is TGTGCCAGCAGCTTGGAAAGGACAGGGTATTTCTACGAGCAGTACTTC. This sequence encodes CASSLERTGYFYEQYF.

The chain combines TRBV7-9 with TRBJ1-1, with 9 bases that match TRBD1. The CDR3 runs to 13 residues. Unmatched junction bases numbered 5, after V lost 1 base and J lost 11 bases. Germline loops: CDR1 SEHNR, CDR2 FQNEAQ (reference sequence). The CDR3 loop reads CASSLGDRVKAFF. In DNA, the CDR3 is TGTGCCAGCAGCTTAGGGGACAGGGTGAAGGCTTTCTTT.

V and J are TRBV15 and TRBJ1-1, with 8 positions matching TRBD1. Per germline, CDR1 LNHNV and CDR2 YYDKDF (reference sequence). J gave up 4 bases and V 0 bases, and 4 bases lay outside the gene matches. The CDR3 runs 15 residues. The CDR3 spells CATSRDDRGPTEAFF. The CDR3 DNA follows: TGTGCCACCAGCAGAGACGACAGGGGCCCCACTGAAGCTTTCTTT. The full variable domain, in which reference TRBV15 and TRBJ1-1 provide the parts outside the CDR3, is DAMVIQNPRYQVTQFGKPVTLSCSQTLNHNVMYWYQQKSSQAPKLLFHYYDKDFNNEADTPDNFQSRRPNTSFCFLDIRSPGLGDTAMYLCATSRDDRGPTEAFFGQGTRLTVV.

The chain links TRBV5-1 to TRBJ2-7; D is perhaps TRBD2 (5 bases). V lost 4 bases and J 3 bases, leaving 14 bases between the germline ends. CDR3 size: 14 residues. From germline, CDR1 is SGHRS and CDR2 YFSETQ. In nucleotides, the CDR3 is TGCGCCAGCAGCCTGCCGACGGGGAGCTACGAGCAGTACTTC. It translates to CASSLPTGSYEQYF.

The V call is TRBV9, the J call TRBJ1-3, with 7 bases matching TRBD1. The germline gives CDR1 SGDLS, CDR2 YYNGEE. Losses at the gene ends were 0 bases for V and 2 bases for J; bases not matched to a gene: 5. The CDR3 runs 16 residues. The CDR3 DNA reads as TGTGCCAGCAGCGTAGGTTCAGACAGGGCTGGAAACACCATATATTTT. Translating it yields CASSVGSDRAGNTIYF.

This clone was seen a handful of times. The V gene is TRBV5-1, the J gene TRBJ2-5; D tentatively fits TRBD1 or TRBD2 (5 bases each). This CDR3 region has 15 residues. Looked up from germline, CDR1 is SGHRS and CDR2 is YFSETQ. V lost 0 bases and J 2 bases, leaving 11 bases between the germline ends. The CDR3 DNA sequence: TGCGCCAGCAGCTTGGCCGGGGCGAAACAAGAGACCCAGTACTTC. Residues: CASSLAGAKQETQYF.

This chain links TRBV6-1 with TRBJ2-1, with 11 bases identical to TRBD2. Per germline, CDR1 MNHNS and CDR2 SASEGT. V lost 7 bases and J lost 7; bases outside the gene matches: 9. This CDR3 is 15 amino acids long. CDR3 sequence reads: CASTSLAGVYNEQFF. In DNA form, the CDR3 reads TGTGCCAGCACCTCACTAGCGGGGGTCTATAATGAGCAGTTCTTC.

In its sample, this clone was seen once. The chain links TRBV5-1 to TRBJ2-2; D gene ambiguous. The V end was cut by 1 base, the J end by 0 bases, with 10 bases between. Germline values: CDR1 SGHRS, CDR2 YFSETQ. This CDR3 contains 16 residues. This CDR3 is CASSLRASANTGELFF. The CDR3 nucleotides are TGCGCCAGCAGCTTGAGGGCGTCCGCGAACACCGGGGAGCTGTTTTTT.

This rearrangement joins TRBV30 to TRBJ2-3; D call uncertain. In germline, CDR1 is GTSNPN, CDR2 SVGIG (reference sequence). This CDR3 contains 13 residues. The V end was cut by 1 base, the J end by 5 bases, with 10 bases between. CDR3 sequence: CAWSGLREDTQYF. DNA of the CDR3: TGTGCCTGGAGTGGATTGCGAGAAGATACGCAGTATTTT. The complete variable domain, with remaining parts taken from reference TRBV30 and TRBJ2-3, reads SQTIHQWPATLVQPVGSPLSLECTVEGTSNPNLYWYRQAAGRGLQLLFYSVGIGQISSEVPQNLSASRPQDRQFILSSKKLLLSDSGFYLCAWSGLREDTQYFGPGTRLTVL.

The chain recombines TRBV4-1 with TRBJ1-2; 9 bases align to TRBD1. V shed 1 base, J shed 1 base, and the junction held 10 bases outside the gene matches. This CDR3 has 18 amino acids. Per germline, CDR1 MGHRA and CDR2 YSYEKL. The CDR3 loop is CASSQATGTGNGNYGYTF. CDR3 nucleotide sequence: TGCGCCAGCAGCCAAGCCACCGGGACAGGGAACGGTAACTATGGCTACACCTTC.